Here is one T cell receptor (beta chain) with its context. This sample is part of a study of CD8 T cells in Susac syndrome. When the RNA was reverse transcribed, random hexamers were used with an input of about 0.5 to 1 ug. Amplification of TCR beta CDR3 across 54 Vbeta and 13 Jbeta was performed with immunoSEQ multiplex PCR. Using its own MiXCR run on the immunoSEQ multiplex PCR reads, TCRdb lists one record per CDR3 protein. Of approximately 190,000 distinct CDR3 sequences listed, roughly 94% were seen once; the top ten hold 0.16%. The patients with Susac syndrome satisfied recently defined diagnostic criteria for either definite or probable disease. Negative isolation yielded CD8+ and CD4+ T cells; FACS enriched TEMRA cells. The sequencing sample was made of CD8+ T cells from PBMCs. This TCR was sampled from a human donor with Susac syndrome.

CDR3 residues: CASRRTGFYEQYF. CDR3 DNA sequence: TGTGCCAGCAGACGTACGGGGTTCTACGAGCAGTACTTC. The chain has TRBV12-3 or TRBV12-4 and TRBJ2-7; D perhaps matches TRBD2 (5 bases). There are 13 residues in the CDR3. Trimming pared 6 bases from V and 3 bases from J, leaving 12 bases between.